This TCR beta chain was identified during a study of graft-versus-host responses after intestinal transplantation. Comments on this clone: Its antigen is currently unknown.

Germline V gene lookup returns CDR1 MDHEN and CDR2 SYDVKM. V gave up 5 bases and J gave up 3 bases, with 20 bases separating them. The CDR3 loop spans 16 amino acids. Here immunoSEQ multiplex PCR was the method, and the copy in TCRdb shows in-frame clones only, minus some. The sample consists of 25,000 to 35,000 clones, approximately 83% of them appearing once. Material: unstimulated CD8+ T cells sorted from spleen or lymph node cells, obtained before intestinal transplant. The chain employs TRBV28 and TRBJ2-7, with D perhaps TRBD2 (7 bases). This receptor was obtained from a human donor who received an intestinal transplant. Written as DNA, the CDR3 is TGTGCCAGCAGTCCCCTCCAGGGAGGGGGATTCTACGAGCAGTACTTC. The encoded protein is CASSPLQGGGFYEQYF.